Shown below are 20 T cell receptor beta chains from a single sample sequenced in a study of blood T cell repertoires in COVID-19. Profiled with immunoSEQ multiplex PCR; TCRdb holds only in-frame clones, not every one. The sample contains 130,000 to 150,000 clones, under 85% of which appear only once. Sequencing was done on a sample of peripheral blood. Source of these receptors: a human donor in a cohort sampled during active COVID-19.

The chain recombines TRBV11-2 with TRBJ2-3; 11 bases are shared with TRBD1. V dropped 3 bases and J dropped 6; count of bases not matched to a gene: 11. From germline, CDR1 is SGHAT and CDR2 FQNNGV. The CDR3 spans 17 residues. The CDR3 loop is CASSFGAGQGARDTQYF. DNA for the CDR3: TGTGCCAGCAGCTTTGGGGCTGGACAGGGGGCTCGGGATACGCAGTATTTT.

The gene calls are TRBV19 and TRBJ1-2; 10 bases fit TRBD1. The V segment lost 8 bases and the J segment 3 bases; nucleotides outside the gene matches: 6. CDR3 length equals 14 residues. Germline loops: CDR1 LNHDA, CDR2 SQIVND (reference sequence). CDR3 sequence reads: CASEPGQGYYGYTF. Written as DNA, the CDR3 is TGTGCCAGTGAACCGGGACAGGGGTACTATGGCTACACCTTC.

The chain combines TRBV6-6 with TRBJ1-1; the D is unclear. The CDR3 spans 12 residues. Germline CDR1 MNHNY, CDR2 SVGAGI (reference sequence). V was cut by 8 bases and J by 4 bases, with 11 bases left in between. The CDR3 DNA sequence: TGTGCCAGCGGAGGCGGCCCCACTGAAGCTTTCTTT. As protein: CASGGGPTEAFF.

The rearrangement uses TRBV24-1 and TRBJ2-3; 8 positions match TRBD2. Germline lookup yields CDR1 KGHDR and CDR2 SFDVKD. The CDR3 length is 15 residues. Trimming at V came to 4 bases and at J to 6 bases, leaving 8 bases not matched to a gene. The CDR3: CATSDRGGAKDTQYF. The DNA of the CDR3 is TGTGCCACCAGTGACCGGGGGGGGGCGAAGGATACGCAGTATTTT.

The CDR3 DNA is TGCAGCGTGCCGGGACAGGGGACAAACACCATATATTTT. Residues: CSVPGQGTNTIYF. J is TRBJ1-3 and V is TRBV29-1, with 10 bases matching TRBD1. This CDR3 region has 13 residues. The germline CDR1 and CDR2 sequences are SQVTM and ANQGSEA. Trimming cost V 6 bases and J 6 bases; bases outside gene matches: 5.

The chain couples TRBV11-2 to TRBJ2-5, with 7 positions matching TRBD2. The CDR3 loop spans 16 amino acids. CDR1 and CDR2 from the germline V gene are SGHAT and FQNNGV. Unmatched junction bases numbered 13, after V lost 4 bases and J lost 5 bases. Here the CDR3 DNA reads TGTGCCAGCAGCTCAACTGTAGCGACCGGGAGGGAGACCCAGTACTTC. Translation: CASSSTVATGRETQYF.

The chain combines TRBV5-8 with TRBJ2-3; 9 nucleotides line up with TRBD2. From germline, CDR1 is SGHTS and CDR2 YDEGEE. This CDR3 has 15 residues. Unmatched junction bases numbered 6, after V lost 5 bases and J lost 2 bases. In nucleotides, the CDR3 is TGTGCCAGCAGGTCGCTAGCGGGGAACACAGATACGCAGTATTTT. Translating it yields CASRSLAGNTDTQYF.

This clone has just a few counts. The rearrangement joins TRBV7-9 to TRBJ1-1, with unresolved D. The CDR3 loop spans 14 amino acids. Trimming took off 5 bases at V and 3 bases at J, with 13 bases between the two ends. Germline assignment: CDR1 SEHNR and CDR2 FQNEAQ (reference sequence). The CDR3 loop reads CASSPGWEDTEAFF. DNA of the CDR3: TGTGCCAGCAGCCCCGGATGGGAGGACACTGAAGCTTTCTTT.

The chain uses TRBV9 and TRBJ1-1; D gene uncertain. The V end was cut by 7 bases, the J end by 1 base, with 11 bases between. Germline V gene data show CDR1 as SGDLS and CDR2 as YYNGEE. This CDR3 is built from 13 residues. CDR3 sequence (DNA): TGTGCCAGCTCTCCCCTCTCGAACACTGAAGCTTTCTTT. Amino acids: CASSPLSNTEAFF.

This chain connects TRBV19 to TRBJ1-1; no clear D gene. CDR1 and CDR2 from the germline V gene are LNHDA and SQIVND (reference sequence). This CDR3 is 14 amino acids long. V was cut by 0 bases and J by 7 bases, with 12 bases left in between. Written as DNA, the CDR3 is TGTGCCAGTAGTATAGACTCCACGTCCGGTGAAGCTTTCTTT. Protein: CASSIDSTSGEAFF.

The CDR3 reads CASSIVSGYEQYF. CDR3 nucleotides: TGTGCCAGTAGTATAGTATCAGGGTACGAGCAGTACTTC. The chain couples TRBV19 to TRBJ2-7, with D perhaps TRBD1 (5 bases). V was clipped by 1 base and J by 4 bases, with 8 bases between them. This CDR3 comprises 13 residues. Germline-derived CDR1 and CDR2 are LNHDA and SQIVND (reference sequence).

The chain recombines TRBV4-1 with TRBJ2-3; no definite D call. The CDR3 runs 14 residues. V lost 8 bases to trimming and J lost 0 bases, with 12 bases between them. Per germline, CDR1 MGHRA and CDR2 YSYEKL. The CDR3 spells CASRRLPSTDTQYF. The CDR3 nucleotides read TGCGCCAGCCGGCGACTCCCTAGCACAGATACGCAGTATTTT.

V is TRBV29-1 and J is TRBJ2-3; D uncertain. The ends were cut back, 4 bases at V and 5 bases at J, with 10 bases in the middle. The CDR3 totals 12 residues. Germline values: CDR1 SQVTM, CDR2 ANQGSEA. The CDR3 nucleotides are TGCAGCGTTGGCCATAGTTTAGATACGCAGTATTTT. Amino acid sequence: CSVGHSLDTQYF.

The chain couples TRBV29-1 to TRBJ2-7, with D perhaps matching TRBD1 (6 bases). Trimming left V 6 bases short and J 4 bases short, with 16 bases between. The germline V gene encodes CDR1 SQVTM and CDR2 ANQGSEA. This CDR3 has 13 residues. Here the CDR3 reads CSVPTGTAYEQYF. The CDR3 DNA reads TGCAGCGTCCCGACAGGAACAGCTTACGAGCAGTACTTC.

The V gene is TRBV29-1, the J gene TRBJ2-7; TRBD1 agrees at 8 bases. V trimming: 5 bases; J trimming: 3 bases; junction bases outside the gene matches: 9. Germline V gives CDR1 SQVTM, CDR2 ANQGSEA. The CDR3 loop spans 14 amino acids. The CDR3 bases are TGCAGCGTTAGTGGACAGGGACAAATCTACGAGCAGTACTTC. It specifies CSVSGQGQIYEQYF.

V usage is TRBV4-1 and J usage is TRBJ2-5; TRBD1 matches 9 bases. The ends lost 4 bases at V and 5 bases at J; junction bases unmatched: 8. In germline, CDR1 is MGHRA, CDR2 YSYEKL. The CDR3 runs to 15 residues. The CDR3 DNA sequence: TGCGCCAGCAGCCCACTCGGGACAGGGCTGGAGACCCAGTACTTC. This encodes CASSPLGTGLETQYF.

The rearrangement links TRBV27 to TRBJ2-2, with 14 bases identical to TRBD2. J was trimmed by 7 bases and V by 0 bases; bases with no gene match: 7. CDR1 and CDR2 from the germline V gene are MNHEY and SMNVEV (reference sequence). This CDR3 contains 18 residues. The CDR3 coding sequence is TGTGCCAGCAGTTTATCGGGACTAGCGGGGGAGGAAGGCGGGGAGCTGTTTTTT. Amino acids: CASSLSGLAGEEGGELFF.

This clone was seen just once. This chain connects TRBV5-1 to TRBJ2-7, with TRBD2 identical over 12 bases. CDR1 is SGHRS and CDR2 is YFSETQ in the germline V gene. The CDR3 consists of 14 residues. The V and J ends lost 4 bases and 6 bases, in that order; junction bases with no gene match: 5. The CDR3 loop is CASSPGLAGFEQYF. CDR3 DNA: TGCGCCAGCAGCCCCGGACTAGCGGGGTTCGAGCAGTACTTC.

This rearrangement joins TRBV14 to TRBJ2-7; no reliable D call. Germline V gene sequence: CDR1 SGHDN, CDR2 FVKESK. The CDR3 is 15 amino acids. Trimming took off 1 base at V and 3 bases at J, with 13 bases between the two ends. Written as DNA, the CDR3 is TGTGCCAGCAGCCAAGCGTCCGTCGGTGGCTACGAGCAGTACTTC. The encoded protein is CASSQASVGGYEQYF.

This clone has only a few counts. The chain employs TRBV5-4 and TRBJ1-2, with TRBD1 as a possible D gene (6 bases). The V end was cut by 4 bases, the J end by 2 bases, with 6 bases between. The CDR3 totals 12 residues. The germline V gene has CDR1 SGHNT and CDR2 YYREEE (reference sequence). In nucleotides, the CDR3 is TGTGCCAGCAGCACAGGGAACTATGGCTACACCTTC. Amino acids: CASSTGNYGYTF.